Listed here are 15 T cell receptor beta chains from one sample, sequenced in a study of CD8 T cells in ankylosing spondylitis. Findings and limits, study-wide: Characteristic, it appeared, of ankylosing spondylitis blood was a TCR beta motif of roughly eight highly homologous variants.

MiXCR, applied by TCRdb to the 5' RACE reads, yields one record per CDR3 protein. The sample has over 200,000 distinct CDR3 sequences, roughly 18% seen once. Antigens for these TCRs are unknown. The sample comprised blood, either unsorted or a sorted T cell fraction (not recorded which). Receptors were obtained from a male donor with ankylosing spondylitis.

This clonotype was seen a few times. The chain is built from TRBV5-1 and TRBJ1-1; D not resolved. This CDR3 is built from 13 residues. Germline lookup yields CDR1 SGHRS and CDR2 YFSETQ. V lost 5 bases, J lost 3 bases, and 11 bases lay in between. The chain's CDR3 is CASRAGGDTEAFF. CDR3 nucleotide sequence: TGCGCCAGCAGGGCGGGTGGGGACACTGAAGCTTTCTTT.

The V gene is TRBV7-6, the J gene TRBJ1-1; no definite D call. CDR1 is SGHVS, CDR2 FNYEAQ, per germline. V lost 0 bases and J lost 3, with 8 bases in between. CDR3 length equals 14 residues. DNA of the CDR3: TGTGCCAGCAGCTTAGCCTCCCTTGACACTGAAGCTTTCTTT. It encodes CASSLASLDTEAFF.

The CDR3 nucleotides are TGTGCCAGCACCCCGACAGGGAACGAAAAACTGTTTTTT. Translating it yields CASTPTGNEKLFF. The chain uses TRBV6-1 and TRBJ1-4, with 7 bases that match TRBD1. From germline, CDR1 is MNHNS and CDR2 SASEGT. The CDR3 is 13 amino acids. Trimming cost V 7 bases and J 8 bases; bases outside gene matches: 7.

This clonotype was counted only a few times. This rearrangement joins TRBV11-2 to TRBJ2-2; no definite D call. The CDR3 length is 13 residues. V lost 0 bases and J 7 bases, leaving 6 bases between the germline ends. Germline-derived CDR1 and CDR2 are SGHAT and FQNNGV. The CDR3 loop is CASSLENFGELFF. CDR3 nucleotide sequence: TGTGCCAGCAGCTTAGAAAATTTCGGGGAGCTGTTTTTT.

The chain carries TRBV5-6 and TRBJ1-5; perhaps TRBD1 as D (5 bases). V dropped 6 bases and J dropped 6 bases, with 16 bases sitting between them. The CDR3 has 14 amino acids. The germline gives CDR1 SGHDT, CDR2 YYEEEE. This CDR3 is CASNLWGGGQPQHF. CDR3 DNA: TGTGCCAGCAACTTATGGGGGGGAGGTCAGCCCCAGCATTTT.

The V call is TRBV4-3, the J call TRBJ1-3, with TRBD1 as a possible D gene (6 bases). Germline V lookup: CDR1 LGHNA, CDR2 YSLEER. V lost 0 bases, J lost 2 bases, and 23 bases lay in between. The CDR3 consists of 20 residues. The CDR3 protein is CASSQDLETGALFTGNTIYF. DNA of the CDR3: TGCGCCAGCAGCCAAGATTTGGAGACAGGCGCCTTATTTACTGGAAACACCATATATTTT.

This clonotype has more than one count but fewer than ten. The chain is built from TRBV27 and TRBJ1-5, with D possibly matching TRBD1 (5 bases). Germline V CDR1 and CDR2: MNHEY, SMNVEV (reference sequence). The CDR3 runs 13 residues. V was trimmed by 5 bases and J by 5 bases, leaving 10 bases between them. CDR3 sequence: CASSPDSYQPQHF. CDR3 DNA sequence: TGTGCCAGCAGTCCCGACAGTTATCAGCCCCAGCATTTT.

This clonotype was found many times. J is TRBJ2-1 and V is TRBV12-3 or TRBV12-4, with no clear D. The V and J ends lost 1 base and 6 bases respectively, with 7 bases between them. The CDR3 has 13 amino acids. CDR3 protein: CASSLGSANEQFF. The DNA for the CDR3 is TGTGCCAGCAGTTTAGGGTCCGCCAATGAGCAGTTCTTC.

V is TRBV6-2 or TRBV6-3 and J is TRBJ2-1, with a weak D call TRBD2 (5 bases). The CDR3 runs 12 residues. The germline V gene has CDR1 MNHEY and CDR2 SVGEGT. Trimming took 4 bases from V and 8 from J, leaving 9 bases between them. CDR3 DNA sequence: TGTGCCAGCAGTTCTAGCAGCGATGAGCAGTTCTTC. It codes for CASSSSSDEQFF.

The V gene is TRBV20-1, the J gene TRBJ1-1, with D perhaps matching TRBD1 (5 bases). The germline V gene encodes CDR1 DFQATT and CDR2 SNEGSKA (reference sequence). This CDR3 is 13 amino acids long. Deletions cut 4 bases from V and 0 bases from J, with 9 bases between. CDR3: CSANSGLNTEAFF. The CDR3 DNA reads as TGCAGTGCTAATTCGGGGCTGAACACTGAAGCTTTCTTT.

CDR3 nucleotides: TGTGCCACCAGAACAGGGTACGAGCAGTACTTC. It translates to CATRTGYEQYF. The V gene is TRBV7-8, the J gene TRBJ2-7; possibly TRBD1 for D (6 bases). This CDR3 spans 11 amino acids. Germline V gene sequence: CDR1 SGHVS, CDR2 FQNEAQ. The V and J ends lost 10 bases and 4 bases respectively, with 11 bases between them.

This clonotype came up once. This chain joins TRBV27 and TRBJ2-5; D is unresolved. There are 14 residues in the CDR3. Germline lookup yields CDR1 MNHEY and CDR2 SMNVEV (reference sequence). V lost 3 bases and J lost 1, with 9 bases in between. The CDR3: CASSFTTRQETQYF. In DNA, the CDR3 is TGTGCCAGCAGTTTCACGACACGCCAAGAGACCCAGTACTTC.

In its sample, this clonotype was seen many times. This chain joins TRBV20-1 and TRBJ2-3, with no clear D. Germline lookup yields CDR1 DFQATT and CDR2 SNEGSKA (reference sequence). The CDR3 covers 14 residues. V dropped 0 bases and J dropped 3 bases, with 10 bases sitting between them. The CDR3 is CSARDPVVTDTQYF. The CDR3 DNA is TGCAGTGCTAGAGATCCGGTCGTAACAGATACGCAGTATTTT.

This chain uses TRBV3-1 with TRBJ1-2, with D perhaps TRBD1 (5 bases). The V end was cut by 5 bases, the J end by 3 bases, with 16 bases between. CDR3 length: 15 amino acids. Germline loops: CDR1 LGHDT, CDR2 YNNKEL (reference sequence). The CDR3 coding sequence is TGTGCCAGCAGCGCCGGATTCAGGGATGACTATGGCTACACCTTC. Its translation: CASSAGFRDDYGYTF.

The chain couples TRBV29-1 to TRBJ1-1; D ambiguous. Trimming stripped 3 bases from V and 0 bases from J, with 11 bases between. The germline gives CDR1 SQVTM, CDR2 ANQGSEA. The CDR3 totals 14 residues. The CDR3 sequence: CSVEGGELNTEAFF. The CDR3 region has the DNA TGCAGCGTTGAGGGAGGTGAGCTGAACACTGAAGCTTTCTTT.